A selection of T cell receptor beta chains follows, all from one sample in a study of T cell responses to AZD1222 COVID-19 vaccine. Generated by immunoSEQ multiplex PCR, the TCRdb table keeps only in-frame clones and is missing some. The sample lists over 100,000 clones; about 86% were seen once. The sample here was peripheral blood, taken on day 0 of AZD1222 vaccination. These receptors all stem from an adult in good health. The CDR3 runs from the conserved cysteine through the conserved F or W. The order of the fields is D gene, V gene, clone size, J gene, CDR3 protein, CDR3 DNA. D genes are given only for firm matches. Clone size is given for some rows only: seen once, a few or many times, or a class if the clone is expanded.

-	TRBV11-2	-	TRBJ1-1	CASSLEVSREAFF	TGTGCCAGCAGCTTGGAAGTCTCTCGGGAAGCTTTCTTT
-	TRBV7-2	few	TRBJ1-3	CASSESGASGNTIYF	TGTGCCAGCAGTGAGTCAGGGGCCTCTGGAAACACCATATATTTT
-	TRBV14	once	TRBJ2-2	CASSQDYSGELFF	TGTGCCAGCAGCCAAGACTATTCCGGGGAGCTGTTTTTT
-	TRBV4-2	few	TRBJ1-2	CASSFAGSGYTF	TGTGCCAGCAGCTTTGCGGGAAGCGGCTACACCTTC
TRBD1	TRBV18	-	TRBJ1-2	CASSWEDRGNDGYTF	TGTGCCAGCTCCTGGGAGGACAGGGGGAACGATGGCTACACCTTC
-	TRBV9	once	TRBJ2-2	CASSVIPTANTGELFF	TGTGCCAGCAGCGTAATCCCGACAGCGAACACCGGGGAGCTGTTTTTT
-	TRBV5-1	-	TRBJ1-2	CASSSQPDIDGYTF	TGCGCCAGCAGCTCTCAACCGGACATAGATGGCTACACCTTC
TRBD1	TRBV5-1	few	TRBJ1-2	CASSLGTGGDGYTF	TGCGCCAGCAGCCTGGGGACAGGGGGAGATGGCTACACCTTC
-	TRBV18	-	TRBJ2-1	CASSPSSPYTYNEQFF	TGTGCCAGCTCACCGTCGAGCCCATACACCTACAATGAGCAGTTCTTC
TRBD1	TRBV7-8	-	TRBJ1-1	CASSRDRGEAFF	TGTGCCAGCAGCCGGGACAGGGGCGAAGCTTTCTTT
TRBD2	TRBV6-5	once	TRBJ2-3	CASSYEAGGIDTQYF	TGTGCCAGCAGTTACGAAGCGGGAGGAATAGATACGCAGTATTTT
TRBD1	TRBV5-1	few	TRBJ2-7	CASSFTGAYEQYF	TGCGCCAGCAGTTTCACAGGGGCCTACGAGCAGTACTTC
TRBD2	TRBV10-3	-	TRBJ2-1	CAISESGREGREQFF	TGTGCCATCAGTGAGTCGGGACGGGAGGGGCGTGAGCAGTTCTTC
-	TRBV7-9	once	TRBJ1-5	CASSQGVGNQPQHF	TGTGCCAGCAGCCAAGGTGTCGGCAATCAGCCCCAGCATTTT
-	TRBV12-5	-	TRBJ2-1	CASGENRVTYNEQFF	TGTGCTAGTGGGGAAAACAGGGTCACCTACAATGAGCAGTTCTTC
-	TRBV7-9	-	TRBJ1-1	CASSSMTVNTEAFF	TGTGCCAGCAGCTCCATGACAGTGAACACTGAAGCTTTCTTT
-	TRBV6-5	medium-sized	TRBJ1-1	CASRTGRRRNTEAFF	TGTGCCAGCAGAACAGGCAGGCGTCGGAACACTGAAGCTTTCTTT
TRBD1	TRBV5-1	-	TRBJ1-2	CASRQTGGYGYTF	TGCGCCAGTCGACAAACAGGGGGCTATGGCTACACCTTC
-	TRBV28	once	TRBJ2-2	CASTRGGTANTGELFF	TGTGCCAGCACCAGAGGGGGAACCGCGAACACCGGGGAGCTGTTTTTT
TRBD1	TRBV7-8	-	TRBJ1-1	CASSSTGDLNTEAFF	TGTGCCAGCAGCTCTACAGGGGATCTAAACACTGAAGCTTTCTTT
-	TRBV28	-	TRBJ2-7	CASLGGGRTYEQYF	TGTGCCAGCTTGGGAGGGGGCAGAACCTACGAGCAGTACTTC
-	TRBV24-1	once	TRBJ2-2	CATSDLVVTGELFF	TGTGCCACCAGTGATTTGGTGGTGACCGGGGAGCTGTTTTTT
TRBD1	TRBV28	-	TRBJ2-4	CASSPNRGRFENIQYF	TGTGCCAGCAGCCCTAACAGGGGGCGTTTCGAAAACATTCAGTACTTC
TRBD2	TRBV7-2	-	TRBJ2-5	CASSFSGVGKETQYF	TGTGCCAGCAGCTTTAGCGGGGTGGGTAAAGAGACCCAGTACTTC
-	TRBV27	-	TRBJ2-2	CASSLYPGAGELFF	TGTGCCAGCAGTTTATACCCCGGGGCCGGGGAGCTGTTTTTT
-	TRBV4-2	-	TRBJ1-1	CASADTHSGRGRTEAFF	TGTGCCAGCGCAGATACTCACTCAGGGCGGGGAAGAACTGAAGCTTTCTTT
-	TRBV28	-	TRBJ1-2	CASSLQSYGYTF	TGTGCCAGCAGTTTACAGTCCTATGGCTACACCTTC
-	TRBV14	-	TRBJ1-2	CASSQDMVRGYTF	TGTGCCAGCAGCCAAGATATGGTACGAGGCTACACCTTC
-	TRBV5-4	-	TRBJ1-2	CASSPGGAAANYGYTF	TGTGCCAGCAGCCCCGGCGGGGCAGCAGCTAACTATGGCTACACCTTC
-	TRBV2	-	TRBJ2-7	CASRENGGGEQYF	TGTGCCAGCAGGGAGAACGGGGGCGGCGAGCAGTACTTC
TRBD2	TRBV27	-	TRBJ2-1	CASSLGSGGGHFGYNEQFF	TGTGCCAGCAGTTTAGGTAGCGGGGGGGGACATTTCGGCTACAATGAGCAGTTCTTC
-	TRBV6-6	-	TRBJ1-1	CASTFTEAFF	TGTGCCAGCACGTTCACTGAAGCTTTCTTT
-	TRBV5-1	-	TRBJ2-7	CASSLSLASAQREQYF	TGCGCCAGCAGCTTGTCCCTGGCTAGCGCCCAACGGGAGCAGTACTTC
TRBD1	TRBV5-1	-	TRBJ1-2	CASSLRLGTGLGYGYTF	TGCGCCAGCAGCTTGAGGTTGGGGACAGGGCTTGGGTATGGCTACACCTTC
TRBD1	TRBV27	-	TRBJ2-7	CASSSSTGDRSYEQYF	TGTGCCAGCAGTTCCTCGACGGGGGACAGGTCCTACGAGCAGTACTTC
-	TRBV4-1	-	TRBJ1-2	CASSQVSYGYTF	TGCGCCAGCAGCCAAGTGAGTTATGGCTACACCTTC
-	TRBV29-1	-	TRBJ2-5	CSPRQSQETQYF	TGCAGCCCCCGACAGTCCCAAGAGACCCAGTACTTC
TRBD2	TRBV19	-	TRBJ2-1	CASTGGSAYNEQFF	TGTGCCAGTACCGGCGGGAGCGCCTACAATGAGCAGTTCTTC
TRBD1	TRBV7-6	once	TRBJ2-5	CASSLDRGPLLETQYF	TGTGCCAGCAGCCTAGACAGGGGACCTTTGTTAGAGACCCAGTACTTC
TRBD2	TRBV2	-	TRBJ2-5	CASRASGGKQETQYF	TGTGCCAGCAGGGCGAGCGGGGGGAAACAAGAGACCCAGTACTTC
-	TRBV6-5	-	TRBJ1-6	CASSLEVRSPLHF	TGTGCCAGCAGTCTAGAAGTGCGTTCACCCCTCCACTTT
-	TRBV18	-	TRBJ1-4	CASSPPELNGKLFF	TGTGCCAGCTCACCACCGGAACTCAATGGAAAACTGTTTTTT
-	TRBV28	few	TRBJ1-2	CASRPSGYGYTF	TGTGCCAGCAGGCCATCAGGTTATGGCTACACCTTC
TRBD1	TRBV6-1	-	TRBJ1-5	CASSVITGTGWQPQHF	TGTGCCAGCAGTGTCATAACCGGGACAGGGTGGCAGCCCCAGCATTTT
-	TRBV28	-	TRBJ1-5	CASSLNQPQHF	TGTGCCAGCAGTTTAAATCAGCCCCAGCATTTT
TRBD1	TRBV28	-	TRBJ1-2	CASSSIHRGNYGYTF	TGTGCCAGCAGTTCCATTCACAGGGGGAACTATGGCTACACCTTC
TRBD1	TRBV12-5	once	TRBJ2-5	CASGVGQGMETQYF	TGTGCTAGTGGTGTGGGACAGGGGATGGAGACCCAGTACTTC
-	TRBV5-8	-	TRBJ2-7	CASSVVLNHEQYF	TGTGCCAGCAGCGTGGTTCTTAACCACGAGCAGTACTTC
TRBD1	TRBV11-3	-	TRBJ2-1	CASSLDQGGSSSYNEQFF	TGTGCCAGCAGCTTAGATCAAGGGGGCTCGAGCTCCTACAATGAGCAGTTCTTC
-	TRBV28	-	TRBJ1-4	CASSLTAVNEKLFF	TGTGCCAGCAGTTTAACGGCGGTCAATGAAAAACTGTTTTTT
TRBD1	TRBV10-3	-	TRBJ2-5	CAISESVAGGAETQYF	TGTGCCATCAGTGAGTCGGTTGCAGGGGGCGCAGAGACCCAGTACTTC
-	TRBV18	-	TRBJ2-5	CASSPQETQYF	TGTGCCAGCTCACCACAAGAGACCCAGTACTTC
-	TRBV6-5	-	TRBJ1-1	CASSYRAGDTEAFF	TGTGCCAGCAGTTACCGGGCAGGGGACACTGAAGCTTTCTTT
TRBD1	TRBV18	once	TRBJ1-2	CASSPPGGQGPLGYTF	TGTGCCAGCTCCCCCCCTGGGGGACAGGGTCCCCTGGGCTACACCTTC
TRBD2	TRBV6-2/TRBV6-3	-	TRBJ2-1	CASSTTSGPSYNEQFF	TGTGCCAGCAGTACAACTAGCGGGCCGAGCTACAATGAGCAGTTCTTC
-	TRBV3-1/TRBV3-2	-	TRBJ2-1	CASSQYGEVEQFF	TGTGCCAGCAGCCAATATGGGGAGGTTGAGCAGTTCTTC
TRBD2	TRBV11-1	-	TRBJ2-3	CASSFGTSGSRDTQYF	TGTGCCAGCAGCTTTGGAACTAGCGGGAGTCGAGATACGCAGTATTTT
TRBD1	TRBV28	-	TRBJ1-1	CASSLPHRGPEAFF	TGTGCCAGCAGTTTACCCCACAGGGGCCCTGAAGCTTTCTTT
-	TRBV30	-	TRBJ1-4	CARKTGEKLFF	TGTGCCCGGAAGACCGGGGAAAAACTGTTTTTT